This is a list of T cell receptor beta chains from one sample in a study of vaccination and CD4 T cells after COVID-19. Each CDR3 protein gets one entry after TCRdb re-called the PCR reads with MiXCR. Of 13,000 or so distinct CDR3 sequences listed, less than 65% are singletons. These TCRs' antigens remain unknown. Sample: CD4+ T cells from blood, cultured in vitro. These receptors all come from a human donor who had recovered from COVID-19. CDR3s leave out the opening cysteine and the closing phenylalanine or tryptophan.

V gene,CDR3 length,J gene,CDR3 protein
TRBV10-3,13,TRBJ2-3,AISEGGSRADTQY
TRBV27,15,TRBJ2-7,ASSLSVDSPIFKEQY
TRBV19,9,TRBJ2-3,ASSHTDTQY
TRBV7-6,13,TRBJ2-7,ASSLGGQRAYEQY
TRBV11-2,11,TRBJ2-5,ASSMRGQETQY
TRBV7-2,13,TRBJ2-2,ASSQNRDYTGELF
TRBV7-9,10,TRBJ1-2,ASSSGQRGYT
TRBV28,13,TRBJ1-5,ASASPSGRNQPQH
TRBV5-5,13,TRBJ2-7,ASSSRQGASYEQY
TRBV2,9,TRBJ2-1,ASSLQYGQF
TRBV9,13,TRBJ2-5,ASSVENVASETQY
TRBV10-3,14,TRBJ2-4,ASSYAAGGPGNIQY
TRBV19,14,TRBJ1-1,ASSIEGAVRNTEAF
TRBV20-1,11,TRBJ2-3,SATKILADTQY
TRBV7-9,13,TRBJ2-3,ASSLGLAVTDTQY
TRBV27,12,TRBJ2-2,ASKGQRNTGELF
TRBV19,13,TRBJ2-1,ASSIPPLPGVEQF
TRBV12-3/TRBV12-4,10,TRBJ1-1,ASSPFNTEAF
TRBV6-1,13,TRBJ1-5,ASSESRERSQPQH
TRBV6-1,16,TRBJ2-3,ASSEGRTAVPSTDTQY